Following are 15 T cell receptor beta chains from one sample sequenced in a study of blood T cells in healthy people across ages. Together with a sample-barcoded 5' primer, a J-beta primer mix was included in a second PCR lasting 7 to 11 cycles. TCRdb processed the 5' RACE reads anew with MiXCR; each CDR3 protein has one entry. This sample has hundreds of thousands of distinct CDR3 sequences, with less than 35% found just once. The sequenced sample was blood. These TCRs come from a woman older than 75 in good health.

The J gene is TRBJ1-2, the V gene TRBV5-5; 8 bases match TRBD1. CDR1 and CDR2 from the germline V gene are SGHKS and YYEKEE (reference sequence). This CDR3 is 16 amino acids long. V trimming: 0 bases; J trimming: 5 bases; junction bases outside the gene matches: 9. For the CDR3, the DNA is TGTGCCAGCAGCTTGGAGAGACAGGGGTTAGCTTATGGCTACACCTTC. Translated, it gives CASSLERQGLAYGYTF.

The gene calls are TRBV4-2 and TRBJ1-1, with 9 positions matching TRBD1. In germline, CDR1 is LGHNA, CDR2 YNFKEQ. V gave up 3 bases and J gave up 4 bases; unmatched junction bases: 6. This CDR3 spans 15 amino acids. CDR3 in DNA: TGTGCCAGCAGCCATTACAGGGGGCTCGGCACTGAAGCTTTCTTT. Encoded protein: CASSHYRGLGTEAFF.

This chain uses TRBV7-9 with TRBJ1-1; TRBD1 aligns across 7 bases. The germline V gene has CDR1 SEHNR and CDR2 FQNEAQ (reference sequence). This CDR3 spans 15 amino acids. V was pared by 5 bases and J by 3 bases, with 9 bases of the junction left unmatched. CDR3 in DNA: TGTGCCAGCAGCCCAACCCTCACAGGGGACACTGAAGCTTTCTTT. This encodes CASSPTLTGDTEAFF.

This clonotype appeared a few times. The chain is built from TRBV9 and TRBJ1-2; 9 bases align to TRBD1. The CDR3 loop spans 19 amino acids. The V segment lost 2 bases and the J segment 1 base; nucleotides outside the gene matches: 15. CDR1 is SGDLS, CDR2 YYNGEE, per germline. The CDR3 here is CASSVTPMAPGQGNYGYTF. The CDR3 DNA is TGTGCCAGCAGCGTGACACCCATGGCCCCGGGACAGGGTAACTATGGCTACACCTTC. The full variable domain, its missing parts supplied by reference TRBV9 and TRBJ1-2, is DSGVTQTPKHLITATGQRVTLRCSPRSGDLSVYWYQQSLDQGLQFLIQYYNGEERAKGNILERFSAQQFPDLHSELNLSSLELGDSALYFCASSVTPMAPGQGNYGYTFGSGTRLTVV.

This clonotype was seen a single time. The chain links TRBV5-1 to TRBJ1-2; 7 bases are shared with TRBD1. CDR3 length: 16 amino acids. Germline values: CDR1 SGHRS, CDR2 YFSETQ. Trimming took 0 bases from V and 1 from J; bases not matched to a gene: 6. The CDR3 DNA reads TGCGCCAGCAGCTTGGTAGAGGCAGGGGGTAACTATGGCTACACCTTC. Protein product: CASSLVEAGGNYGYTF.

The V and J genes are TRBV5-1 and TRBJ2-1; 9 bases are a match to TRBD2. Looked up from germline, CDR1 is SGHRS and CDR2 is YFSETQ. V was clipped by 4 bases and J by 6 bases; unmatched bases: 5. CDR3 length equals 14 residues. The CDR3 region has the DNA TGCGCCAGCAGCATCATGACTAGCGGCAATGAGCAGTTCTTC. Protein sequence: CASSIMTSGNEQFF.

Concerning this clonotype itself: A much larger clone sits a single nucleotide away, making a read error possible. J is TRBJ2-6 and V is TRBV18, with TRBD2 as a possible D gene (6 bases). The germline V gene has CDR1 KGHSH and CDR2 LQKENI. This CDR3 spans 17 amino acids. CDR3 region: CASSAGLIGSGANVPTF. DNA for the CDR3: TGTGCCAGCTCGGCGGGGTTAATCGGCTCTGGGGCCAACGTCCCGACTTTC.

The sample holds many counts of this clonotype. The chain uses TRBV18 and TRBJ2-7; TRBD1 might be the D (6 bases). The V gene's germline CDR1 is KGHSH and CDR2 LQKENI. V was pared by 3 bases and J by 2 bases, with 11 bases between. CDR3 size: 14 residues. CDR3 sequence: CASSPRTATYEQYF. CDR3 coding DNA: TGTGCCAGCTCACCTCGGACAGCTACCTACGAGCAGTACTTC. The variable domain in full, with the rest retrieved from reference TRBV18 and TRBJ2-7, is NAGVMQNPRHLVRRRGQEARLRCSPMKGHSHVYWYRQLPEEGLKFMVYLQKENIIDESGMPKERFSAEFPKEGPSILRIQQVVRGDSAAYFCASSPRTATYEQYFGPGTRLTVT.

The chain recombines TRBV11-2 with TRBJ1-1; D remains ambiguous. The CDR3 is made up of 14 amino acids. Germline V lookup: CDR1 SGHAT, CDR2 FQNNGV. V was cut by 6 bases and J by 4 bases, with 15 bases left in between. The CDR3 region is CASSFWSGPTEAFF. In nucleotides, the CDR3 is TGTGCCAGCAGTTTCTGGAGCGGGCCCACTGAAGCTTTCTTT.

As for this clonotype: A much larger clone lies a single base off, so this may be a read error. The rearrangement joins TRBV6-2 or TRBV6-3 to TRBJ2-7; D not resolved. The germline gives CDR1 MNHEY, CDR2 SVGEGT. Trimming stripped 2 bases from V and 10 bases from J, with 18 bases between. The CDR3 totals 14 residues. The CDR3 loop is CASSYSGRKNVQYF. The CDR3 DNA reads as TGTGCCAGCAGTTACAGTGGCAGGAAAAACGTTCAGTACTTC.

The chain is built from TRBV12-5 and TRBJ2-3, with 7 bases aligning to TRBD2. V gave up 0 bases and J gave up 0 bases; unmatched junction bases: 27. The CDR3 is made up of 24 amino acids. Germline values: CDR1 LGHNT, CDR2 FRNRAP. Here the CDR3 reads CASGLVRLGSGYYSVVYSTDTQYF. Written as DNA, the CDR3 is TGTGCTAGTGGTTTGGTCCGCCTTGGTAGCGGGTACTATAGCGTAGTTTATAGCACAGATACGCAGTATTTT.

At least ten counts were recorded for this clonotype. The chain recombines TRBV4-3 with TRBJ2-5; 9 positions agree with TRBD2. With V trimmed by 1 base and J by 2 bases, 5 bases remained unmatched. This CDR3 spans 16 amino acids. The germline CDR1 and CDR2 sequences are LGHNA and YSLEER. In DNA form, the CDR3 reads TGCGCCAGCAGCCAAGTGGCTAGCGGGGTTCAAGAGACCCAGTACTTC. It translates to CASSQVASGVQETQYF.

Notes on this clonotype: One base away lies a much larger clone, so this may be a sequencing read error. The chain combines TRBV20-1 with TRBJ2-1; D uncertain. The germline CDR1 and CDR2 sequences are DFQATT and SNEGSKA (reference sequence). This CDR3 contains 15 residues. The ends were cut back, 0 bases at V and 0 bases at J, with 9 bases in the middle. CDR3 region: CSARESWNSYNEQFF. CDR3 nucleotides: TGCAGTGCTAGAGAGAGTTGGAACTCCTACAATGAGCAGTTCTTC.

The CDR3 DNA reads as TGTGCCAGCAGCCAAGGGACAGCGGGCACCGGGGAGCTGTTTTTT. This translates into CASSQGTAGTGELFF. V gene TRBV4-2 combines with J gene TRBJ2-2; D assignment may be TRBD1 or TRBD2 (6 bases each). Trimming took off 1 base at V and 4 bases at J, with 10 bases between the two ends. The V gene's germline CDR1 is LGHNA and CDR2 YNFKEQ. There are 15 residues in the CDR3.

This clonotype was observed many times. The genes are TRBV4-2 and TRBJ2-6; D perhaps matches TRBD2 (6 bases). The CDR3 is made up of 20 amino acids. Trimming removed 0 bases at V and 2 bases at J, with 20 bases between. Germline loops: CDR1 LGHNA, CDR2 YNFKEQ. The CDR3 reads CASSQEDARGSWPGANVLTF. CDR3 in DNA: TGTGCCAGCAGCCAAGAGGATGCGCGGGGCTCTTGGCCTGGGGCCAACGTCCTGACTTTC.